This entry lists 12 T cell receptor beta chains sequenced from one sample in a study of radiation and T cells in renal cell carcinoma. The sample's time point: blood 2 weeks post-SBRT. Regarding treatment: 15 Gy SBRT to primary tumor, nephrectomy 4 weeks later. Here immunoSEQ multiplex PCR was the method, and the copy in TCRdb shows in-frame clones only, minus some. The table includes about 150,000 clones, about nine tenths detected once. The specimen was blood, collected from a patient whose treatment included radiotherapy and nephrectomy. The source of these receptors is a woman aged 50 to 65 with renal cell carcinoma.

The J gene is TRBJ2-5, the V gene TRBV19, with 11 positions matching TRBD2. Germline V lookup: CDR1 LNHDA, CDR2 SQIVND (reference sequence). The CDR3 contains 17 residues. J gave up 3 bases and V 6 bases, and 12 bases lay outside the gene matches. In DNA form, the CDR3 reads TGTGCCAGTAGCCGACTAGCGGGGTTCGGTGGGGAAGAGACCCAGTACTTC. Protein: CASSRLAGFGGEETQYF.

V and J are TRBV11-3 and TRBJ1-6; D is uncertain. This CDR3 has 17 residues. Trimming took 3 bases from V and 0 from J, leaving 12 bases between them. The V gene's germline CDR1 is SGHNT and CDR2 YENEEA. CDR3 nucleotides: TGTGCCAGCAGCTTCCAGGCACCCAGCTCCTATAATTCACCCCTCCACTTT. The encoded protein is CASSFQAPSSYNSPLHF.

The gene calls are TRBV7-2 and TRBJ1-6, with 8 bases identical to TRBD1. CDR3 length: 17 amino acids. Germline CDR1 is SGHTA and CDR2 is FQGNSA. J gave up 4 bases and V 6 bases, and 11 bases lay outside the gene matches. The CDR3 sequence is CASSTPTGAIYNSPLHF. For the CDR3, the DNA is TGTGCCAGCAGTACCCCGACAGGGGCGATTTATAATTCACCCCTCCACTTT.

This clone was picked up one time. The V gene is TRBV13, the J gene TRBJ1-2, with D perhaps matching TRBD1 (5 bases). The CDR3 covers 15 residues. V shed 3 bases and J shed 2 bases, with 13 bases lying between them. Germline V gives CDR1 PRHDT, CDR2 FYEKMQ (reference sequence). Written as DNA, the CDR3 is TGTGCCAGCAGCTTCGAGGGGTTTCGAAACTATGGCTACACCTTC. It translates to CASSFEGFRNYGYTF. Based on the CDR3 plus reference TRBV13 and TRBJ1-2, the full variable domain is AAGVIQSPRHLIKEKRETATLKCYPIPRHDTVYWYQQGPGQDPQFLISFYEKMQSDKGSIPDRFSAQQFSDYHSELNMSSLELGDSALYFCASSFEGFRNYGYTFGSGTRLTVV.

The chain recombines TRBV18 with TRBJ1-5; 7 positions match TRBD1. This CDR3 spans 19 amino acids. Germline lookup yields CDR1 KGHSH and CDR2 LQKENI. The V and J ends lost 3 bases and 4 bases, in that order; junction bases with no gene match: 18. The CDR3 sequence is CASSPSIGQALAPNQPQHF. DNA for the CDR3: TGTGCCAGCTCACCTTCTATAGGACAGGCCCTGGCTCCAAATCAGCCCCAGCATTTT.

V gene TRBV10-3 combines with J gene TRBJ2-7; no firm D call. This CDR3 is 16 amino acids long. V was clipped by 2 bases and J by 3 bases, with 17 bases between them. CDR1 and CDR2 (germline): ENHRY, SYGVKD. The chain's CDR3 is CAISEARTAAYYEQYF. The CDR3 nucleotides are TGTGCCATCAGTGAGGCTCGGACGGCAGCCTACTACGAGCAGTACTTC.

The chain employs TRBV18 and TRBJ2-1, with 10 bases fitting TRBD2. The CDR3 contains 17 residues. The V gene's germline CDR1 is KGHSH and CDR2 LQKENI. V lost 2 bases and J lost 9; bases outside the gene matches: 13. The CDR3 reads CASSPISGGLVRPEQFF. The CDR3 nucleotides read TGTGCCAGCTCACCAATTAGCGGGGGGCTAGTCCGTCCTGAGCAGTTCTTC.

This sequence joins TRBV6-5 and TRBJ1-5; 9 nucleotides align to TRBD1. The V segment lost 0 bases and the J segment 5 bases; nucleotides outside the gene matches: 2. Germline-derived CDR1 and CDR2 are MNHEY and SVGAGI. The CDR3 length is 15 residues. The CDR3 DNA sequence: TGTGCCAGCAGTTACTCGAGACAGGGGGATCAGCCCCAGCATTTT. Its translation is CASSYSRQGDQPQHF.

This clone appeared once. The chain has TRBV4-3 and TRBJ2-5, with TRBD2 identical over 9 bases. The CDR3 consists of 16 residues. Germline trimming cut 2 bases from V and 1 base from J; bases unmatched to any gene: 5. In germline, CDR1 is LGHNA, CDR2 YSLEER. CDR3 DNA: TGCGCCAGCAGCCAAAATAGCGGGGGAGCCCAAGAGACCCAGTACTTC. Its translation is CASSQNSGGAQETQYF.

The chain couples TRBV5-1 to TRBJ2-7; D not resolved. CDR3 length: 15 amino acids. From germline, CDR1 is SGHRS and CDR2 YFSETQ. V was shortened by 1 base and J by 0 bases, with 11 bases between the two germline ends. CDR3 DNA sequence: TGCGCCAGCAGCTTGCTTCTAGGAGACTCCTACGAGCAGTACTTC. It yields the protein CASSLLLGDSYEQYF.

The chain combines TRBV6-5 with TRBJ2-2; TRBD1 is a possible D gene (5 bases). This CDR3 region has 16 residues. Germline CDR1 MNHEY, CDR2 SVGAGI. Trimming removed 0 bases at V and 1 base at J, with 9 bases between. In DNA form, the CDR3 reads TGTGCCAGCAGTTACTCGACCAGGGAGAACACCGGGGAGCTGTTTTTT. Translating it yields CASSYSTRENTGELFF.

The chain combines TRBV5-1 with TRBJ2-7; 11 bases map to TRBD2. Germline CDR1 reads SGHRS; CDR2 reads YFSETQ. J was trimmed by 0 bases and V by 4 bases; bases with no gene match: 6. The CDR3 sequence is 16 residues long. CDR3 amino acids: CASSLRLAGLSYEQYF. In DNA, the CDR3 is TGCGCCAGCAGCCTCAGACTAGCGGGGCTCTCCTACGAGCAGTACTTC. The entire variable domain, with the rest obtained from reference TRBV5-1 and TRBJ2-7, is as follows: KAGVTQTPRYLIKTRGQQVTLSCSPISGHRSVSWYQQTPGQGLQFLFEYFSETQRNKGNFPGRFSGRQFSNSRSEMNVSTLELGDSALYLCASSLRLAGLSYEQYFGPGTRLTVT.